This TCR beta chain was sequenced during a study of T cell responses to AZD1222 COVID-19 vaccine. A note on this clone: Antigen specificity is unknown.

Germline V lookup: CDR1 LGHNA, CDR2 YNFKEQ. J was trimmed by 1 base and V by 2 bases; bases with no gene match: 2. There are 15 residues in the CDR3. Findings and limits, study-wide: Dominant at 160-218 and 743-854, vaccine-associated CD4 TCRs also spanned spike. Two doses of AZD1222 preceded a rise in Spike-specific TCR breadth and depth. Females made up more of the donors, who were largely white British, and clonal diversity may have come out too low.

The method was immunoSEQ multiplex PCR; TCRdb's version includes in-frame clones alone and lacks a portion of them. The sample records roughly 150,000 clones, 92% being singletons. This sample comprised peripheral blood, obtained on day 0 of AZD1222 vaccination. The chain has TRBV4-2 and TRBJ1-5; 7 bases fit TRBD1. This receptor was obtained from an adult in good health. The CDR3 region has the DNA TGTGCCAGCAGCCAACCGACAGGGAGCAATCAGCCCCAGCATTTT. This sequence encodes CASSQPTGSNQPQHF.